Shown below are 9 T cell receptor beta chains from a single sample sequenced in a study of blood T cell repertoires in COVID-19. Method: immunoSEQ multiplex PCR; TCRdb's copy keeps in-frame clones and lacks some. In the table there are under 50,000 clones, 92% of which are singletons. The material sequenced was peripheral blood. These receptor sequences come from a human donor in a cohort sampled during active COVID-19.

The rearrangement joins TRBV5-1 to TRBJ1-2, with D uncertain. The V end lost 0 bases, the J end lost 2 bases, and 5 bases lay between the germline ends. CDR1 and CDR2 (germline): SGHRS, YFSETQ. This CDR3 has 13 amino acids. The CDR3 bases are TGCGCCAGCAGCTTGGGCAGAAACTATGGCTACACCTTC. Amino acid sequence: CASSLGRNYGYTF.

CDR3 region: CASSFVAISAGELFF. DNA for the CDR3: TGTGCCAGCAGCTTTGTCGCAATATCGGCCGGGGAGCTGTTTTTT. This chain links TRBV5-4 with TRBJ2-2, with D unclear. Per the germline V gene, CDR1 is SGHNT and CDR2 is YYREEE (reference sequence). V lost 2 bases and J 6 bases, leaving 14 bases between the germline ends. This CDR3 is 15 amino acids long.

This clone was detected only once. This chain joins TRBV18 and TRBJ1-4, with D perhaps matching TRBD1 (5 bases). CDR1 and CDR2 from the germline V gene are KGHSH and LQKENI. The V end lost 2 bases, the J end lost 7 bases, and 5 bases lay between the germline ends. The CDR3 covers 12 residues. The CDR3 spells CASSPDSEKLFF. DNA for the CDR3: TGTGCCAGCTCACCAGACAGTGAAAAACTGTTTTTT.

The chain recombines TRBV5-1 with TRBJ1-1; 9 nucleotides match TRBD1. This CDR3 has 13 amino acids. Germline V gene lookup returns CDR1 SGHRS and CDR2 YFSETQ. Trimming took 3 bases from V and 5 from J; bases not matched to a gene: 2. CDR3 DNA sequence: TGCGCCAGCAGCTCGGGACAGGGAACTGAAGCTTTCTTT. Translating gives CASSSGQGTEAFF. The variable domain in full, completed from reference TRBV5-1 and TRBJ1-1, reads KAGVTQTPRYLIKTRGQQVTLSCSPISGHRSVSWYQQTPGQGLQFLFEYFSETQRNKGNFPGRFSGRQFSNSRSEMNVSTLELGDSALYLCASSSGQGTEAFFGQGTRLTVV.

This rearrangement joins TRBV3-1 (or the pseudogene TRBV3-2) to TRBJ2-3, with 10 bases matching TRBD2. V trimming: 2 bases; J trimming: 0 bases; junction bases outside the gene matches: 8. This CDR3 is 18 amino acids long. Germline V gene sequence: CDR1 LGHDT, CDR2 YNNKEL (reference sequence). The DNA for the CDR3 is TGTGCCAGCAGCCAAAAGGCGGTACTAGCGGGGAGCACAGATACGCAGTATTTT. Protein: CASSQKAVLAGSTDTQYF.

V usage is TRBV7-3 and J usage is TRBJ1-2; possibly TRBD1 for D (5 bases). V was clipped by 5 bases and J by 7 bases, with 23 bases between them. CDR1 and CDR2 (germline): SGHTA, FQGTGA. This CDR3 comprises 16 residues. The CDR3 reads CASSPVGGTDGVGYTF. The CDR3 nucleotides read TGTGCCAGCAGCCCGGTCGGGGGGACGGACGGAGTTGGCTACACCTTC.

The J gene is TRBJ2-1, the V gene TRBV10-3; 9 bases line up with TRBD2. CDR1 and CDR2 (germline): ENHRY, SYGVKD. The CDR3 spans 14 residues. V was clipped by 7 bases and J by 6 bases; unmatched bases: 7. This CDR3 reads CAITIAGEFNEQFF. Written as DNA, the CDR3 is TGTGCCATCACCATAGCGGGAGAGTTCAATGAGCAGTTCTTC.

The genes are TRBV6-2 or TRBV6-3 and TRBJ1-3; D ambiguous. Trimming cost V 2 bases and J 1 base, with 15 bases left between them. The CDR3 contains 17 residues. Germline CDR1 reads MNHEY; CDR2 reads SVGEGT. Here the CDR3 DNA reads TGTGCCAGCAGTTACAAGCGGCCTTGGCAATCTGGAAACACCATATATTTT. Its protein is CASSYKRPWQSGNTIYF.

The CDR3 is CASSRTSGGETQYF. CDR3 nucleotide sequence: TGTGCCAGCAGTAGGACTAGCGGGGGAGAGACCCAGTACTTC. This chain uses TRBV6-2 or TRBV6-3 with TRBJ2-5; TRBD2 agrees at 13 bases. The CDR3 is made up of 14 amino acids. The germline V gene has CDR1 MNHEY and CDR2 SVGEGT. V was clipped by 5 bases and J by 4 bases; unmatched bases: 1.